These T cell receptor beta chains were read from a single sample in a study of blood T cell repertoires in COVID-19. Produced via immunoSEQ multiplex PCR; TCRdb's table is partial and in-frame only. The sample consists of about 37,000 clones, around 85% of them appearing once. Material for sequencing was peripheral blood. The source of these receptors is a man between 65 and 79 years old with COVID-19, enrolled during active disease. The conserved cysteine and the conserved F or W are not part of the CDR3 here. Each record gives: V gene, CDR3 length, CDR3 protein.

>TRBV7-8|11
ASSSGPTYEQY
>TRBV30|11
AWSGRETFEAF
>TRBV29-1|13
SVLKLQGTTYEQY
>TRBV7-3|11
ASSLTTDTEAF
>TRBV5-1|12
ASSPRQGEVEAF
>TRBV28|12
ASSRQGAYDTQY
>TRBV29-1|12
SVERQGWGDTQY
>TRBV14|10
ASSTETGEQF
>TRBV4-2|16
ASSQVGRAGSSGNTIY
>TRBV5-1|12
ASRPSSGSYEQY
>TRBV7-9|12
ASSLLELQETQY
>TRBV18|13
ASSPASGVSYEQY
>TRBV6-5|12
ASSYNRVRETQY
>TRBV7-9|10
ASSLVSGEQY
>TRBV20-1|9
SATSGYEQY
>TRBV3-1/TRBV3-2|15
ASSHLSPGTSEETQY
>TRBV27|14
ASSFGTGSNNSPLH
>TRBV6-5|12
ASRTGGLGNEQF
>TRBV6-5|13
ATREGAGGGETQY
>TRBV19|11
ASSTGLAGWLF
>TRBV30|12
AWDRRGRLETQY
>TRBV28|11
ASSLGRNYGYT
>TRBV19|12
ASSSAGTSYEQY
>TRBV5-4|15
ASSLAMGRKNTGELF